A single sample is the source of the 31 T cell receptor beta chains below, sequenced in a study of cytomegalovirus exposure and HLA in healthy donors (dated by TCRdb to the late 2010s). The library was made by the immunoSEQ multiplex PCR assay. A mixture of 60 forward primers for TCR Vbeta segments and 13 reverse primers for TCR Jbeta segments was used in the multiplex PCR. The table was pulled from immuneACCESS by TCRdb, which kept in-frame rearrangements only. Such tables lose some clones; where checked, under half of the loss comes from unresolved V genes, and the rest has no known cause. The sample table holds 85,000 to 130,000 clones, of which approximately 80% were seen once. The top ten clones comprise under 2% of the sample. Source material: PBMCs. The receptors derive from a woman aged 40 to 55 in good health and CMV-seronegative.

The chain joins TRBV7-2 to TRBJ2-5; D perhaps matches TRBD2 (5 bases). Germline V gives CDR1 SGHTA, CDR2 FQGNSA. V was trimmed by 5 bases and J by 1 base, leaving 8 bases between them. The CDR3 is 13 residues long. The CDR3 spells CASSSGLQETQYF. DNA for the CDR3: TGTGCCAGCAGCAGCGGCCTCCAAGAGACCCAGTACTTC.

V and J are TRBV9 and TRBJ2-3, with TRBD2 identical over 13 bases. Germline V lookup: CDR1 SGDLS, CDR2 YYNGEE. Trimming cost V 2 bases and J 4 bases; bases outside gene matches: 13. The CDR3 loop spans 19 amino acids. CDR3 loop: CASSVGLAGESAGPDTQYF. In DNA form, the CDR3 reads TGTGCCAGCAGCGTTGGACTAGCGGGAGAATCCGCCGGCCCAGATACGCAGTATTTT.

This sequence joins TRBV18 and TRBJ1-1; TRBD1 is a possible D gene (5 bases). The V end lost 3 bases, the J end lost 3 bases, and 8 bases lay between the germline ends. This CDR3 spans 13 amino acids. Germline lookup yields CDR1 KGHSH and CDR2 LQKENI. CDR3 region: CASSPSTDTEAFF. In nucleotides, the CDR3 is TGTGCCAGCTCACCCTCGACAGACACTGAAGCTTTCTTT. Looking up the rest from reference TRBV18 and TRBJ1-1 gives the full variable domain: NAGVMQNPRHLVRRRGQEARLRCSPMKGHSHVYWYRQLPEEGLKFMVYLQKENIIDESGMPKERFSAEFPKEGPSILRIQQVVRGDSAAYFCASSPSTDTEAFFGQGTRLTVV.

The rearrangement uses TRBV29-1 and TRBJ2-7, with 12 bases lining up with TRBD1. V shed 5 bases, J shed 4 bases, and the junction held 3 bases outside the gene matches. This CDR3 is built from 13 residues. Germline V lookup: CDR1 SQVTM, CDR2 ANQGSEA. The CDR3 DNA reads TGCAGCGTTCGGGGACAGGGGGCTTACGAGCAGTACTTC. This translates into CSVRGQGAYEQYF.

The DNA of the CDR3 is TGTGCCAGCAGCTTCGGAGGTTCCGGTAATGAGCAGTTCTTC. Protein product: CASSFGGSGNEQFF. The chain links TRBV7-3 to TRBJ2-1; a weak D match, TRBD2 (5 bases). V was clipped by 3 bases and J by 7 bases, with 13 bases between them. The germline V gene encodes CDR1 SGHTA and CDR2 FQGTGA. CDR3 length: 14 amino acids.

V is TRBV10-3 and J is TRBJ1-2; no reliable D call. The germline V gene encodes CDR1 ENHRY and CDR2 SYGVKD. V was cut by 0 bases and J by 0 bases, with 8 bases left in between. This CDR3 spans 15 amino acids. Here the CDR3 DNA reads TGTGCCATCAGTGAGTCGCCGGAGACTAACTATGGCTACACCTTC. This sequence encodes CAISESPETNYGYTF.

The genes are TRBV5-6 and TRBJ1-5; D call uncertain. Germline assignment: CDR1 SGHDT and CDR2 YYEEEE. Trimming took off 0 bases at V and 0 bases at J, with 7 bases between the two ends. The CDR3 is 15 amino acids. CDR3 loop: CASSLGGNSNQPQHF. The CDR3 DNA sequence: TGTGCCAGCAGCTTGGGAGGGAATAGCAATCAGCCCCAGCATTTT.

The J gene is TRBJ2-1, the V gene TRBV7-2; TRBD2 agrees at 11 bases. V shed 5 bases, J shed 4 bases, and the junction held 7 bases outside the gene matches. Germline V gene sequence: CDR1 SGHTA, CDR2 FQGNSA. The CDR3 loop spans 16 amino acids. The CDR3, as DNA: TGTGCCAGCAGCCCACTAGCGGGAGAGGGGTACAATGAGCAGTTCTTC. It codes for CASSPLAGEGYNEQFF.

CDR3 sequence: CASSPVGPGLGGETQYF. DNA for the CDR3: TGTGCCAGTAGCCCCGTCGGCCCGGGACTCGGCGGGGAGACCCAGTACTTC. The chain carries TRBV19 and TRBJ2-5, with D possibly being TRBD2 (6 bases). The CDR3 is made up of 17 amino acids. CDR1 is LNHDA and CDR2 is SQIVND in the germline V gene (reference sequence). V lost 6 bases, J lost 5 bases, and 25 bases lay in between.

V gene TRBV30 combines with J gene TRBJ1-1; 7 nucleotides align to TRBD1. Per germline, CDR1 GTSNPN and CDR2 SVGIG (reference sequence). V was pared by 3 bases and J by 2 bases, with 6 bases of the junction left unmatched. The CDR3 is 14 residues long. CDR3 DNA sequence: TGTGCCTGGAGGCAAGGGACAGCCAACACTGAAGCTTTCTTT. Encoded protein: CAWRQGTANTEAFF.

The chain is built from TRBV9 and TRBJ1-1, with a possible D match to TRBD1 (6 bases). With 3 bases removed from V and 0 bases from J, the gap between germline ends came to 15 bases. CDR3 size: 16 residues. Looked up from germline, CDR1 is SGDLS and CDR2 is YYNGEE. CDR3 sequence: CASSETITGLNTEAFF. CDR3 sequence (DNA): TGTGCCAGCAGCGAGACAATAACAGGGTTGAACACTGAAGCTTTCTTT.

This chain joins TRBV5-6 and TRBJ1-5; perhaps TRBD1 as D (6 bases). This CDR3 comprises 17 residues. The ends were cut back, 1 base at V and 2 bases at J, with 16 bases in the middle. Germline CDR1 SGHDT, CDR2 YYEEEE. CDR3 in DNA: TGTGCCAGCAGCTTGCTCGGCGGCAGGGGAGGCAATCAGCCCCAGCATTTT. As protein: CASSLLGGRGGNQPQHF. Looking up the rest from reference TRBV5-6 and TRBJ1-5 gives the full variable domain: DAGVTQSPTHLIKTRGQQVTLRCSPKSGHDTVSWYQQALGQGPQFIFQYYEEEERQRGNFPDRFSGHQFPNYSSELNVNALLLGDSALYLCASSLLGGRGGNQPQHFGDGTRLSIL.

The chain has TRBV29-1 and TRBJ2-4; D is perhaps TRBD2 (6 bases). The germline CDR1 and CDR2 sequences are SQVTM and ANQGSEA. V was clipped by 6 bases and J by 5 bases, with 11 bases between them. The CDR3 loop spans 12 amino acids. The CDR3 reads CSVDSGENIQYF. The CDR3 nucleotides read TGCAGCGTGGATAGCGGTGAAAACATTCAGTACTTC.

This rearrangement joins TRBV5-4 to TRBJ2-3, with TRBD2 identical over 7 bases. Per germline, CDR1 SGHNT and CDR2 YYREEE (reference sequence). This CDR3 has 16 amino acids. J lost 1 base, V lost 4 bases, and 9 bases had no gene match. The CDR3 DNA follows: TGTGCCAGCAGCCCTACGGGGGGAGCGGGCACAGATACGCAGTATTTT. This translates into CASSPTGGAGTDTQYF.

This clone turned up a few times. A read error may produce the germline difference seen at one junction end. This chain joins TRBV7-9 and TRBJ1-2; TRBD1 agrees at 9 bases. The CDR3 spans 15 residues. Germline CDR1 is SEHNR and CDR2 is FQNEAQ (reference sequence). As DNA, the CDR3 is TGTTCCAGCAGCCCCGCTATCGGGACAGGGTATGGCTACACCTTC. It is translated as CSSSPAIGTGYGYTF. The whole variable domain, remainder taken from reference TRBV7-9 and TRBJ1-2, is DTGVSQNPRHKITKRGQNVTFRCDPISEHNRLYWYRQTLGQGPEFLTYFQNEAQLEKSRLLSDRFSAERPKGSFSTLEIQRTEQGDSAMYLCSSSPAIGTGYGYTFGSGTRLTVV.

This clone has a handful of counts. The V gene is TRBV18, the J gene TRBJ2-6; possible D gene TRBD2, 6 bases. CDR3 length equals 19 residues. Germline values: CDR1 KGHSH, CDR2 LQKENI. With 3 bases removed from V and 0 bases from J, the gap between germline ends came to 18 bases. CDR3 in amino acids: CASSPGLGTSLSGANVLTF. In DNA, the CDR3 is TGTGCCAGCTCACCGGGACTGGGGACGTCCCTCTCTGGGGCCAACGTCCTGACTTTC.

This clone was seen only once. The junction departs from the called germline gene at one end, perhaps through a read error. CDR3 loop: CASSAGVGETQYF. The CDR3 bases are TGTGCTAGCAGCGCGGGAGTGGGGGAGACCCAGTACTTC. The chain recombines TRBV7-7 with TRBJ2-5, with 7 bases that match TRBD2. The CDR3 totals 13 residues. Germline loops: CDR1 SSHAT, CDR2 FNYEAQ (reference sequence). The entire variable domain, with the rest obtained from reference TRBV7-7 and TRBJ2-5, is as follows: GAGVSQSPRYKVTKRGQDVTLRCDPISSHATLYWYQQALGQGPEFLTYFNYEAQPDKSGLPSDRFSAERPEGSISTLTIQRTEQRDSAMYRCASSAGVGETQYFGPGTRLLVL.

On this clone itself: One end of the junction varies from germline; a read error may be responsible. The chain is built from TRBV18 and TRBJ2-3; D possibly corresponds to TRBD1 (6 bases). This CDR3 comprises 14 residues. Germline CDR1 and CDR2: KGHSH and LQKENI. This CDR3 is CAGSLRTDTDTQYF. The DNA for the CDR3 is TGTGCCGGCTCCCTTCGGACAGACACAGATACGCAGTATTTT.

This rearrangement joins TRBV18 to TRBJ1-1, with 7 bases that match TRBD1. Losses at the gene ends were 4 bases for V and 1 base for J; bases not matched to a gene: 12. The CDR3 covers 17 residues. The germline V gene has CDR1 KGHSH and CDR2 LQKENI. The CDR3 bases are TGTGCCAGCTCACTCGTAGACAGGGACCTATGGAACACTGAAGCTTTCTTT. Amino acid sequence: CASSLVDRDLWNTEAFF.

This clone turned up a few times. The genes are TRBV5-1 and TRBJ1-1; D unclear. From germline, CDR1 is SGHRS and CDR2 YFSETQ. The V end lost 2 bases, the J end lost 1 base, and 6 bases lay between the germline ends. The CDR3 length is 13 residues. The CDR3, as DNA: TGCGCCAGCAGCTTTACAGCGAACACTGAAGCTTTCTTT. This encodes CASSFTANTEAFF.

This CDR3 is CASAPRTSGLKNIQYF. The CDR3 DNA reads as TGTGCCAGCGCACCCCGTACTAGCGGCCTTAAAAACATTCAGTACTTC. The rearrangement links TRBV7-2 to TRBJ2-4; 8 bases fit TRBD2. Germline-derived CDR1 and CDR2 are SGHTA and FQGNSA. There are 16 residues in the CDR3. The junction had 13 bases not matched to a gene; V was cut back by 8 bases and J by 4 bases.

This sequence joins TRBV28 and TRBJ1-4, with TRBD1 matching over 8 bases. Germline CDR1 and CDR2: MDHEN and SYDVKM. The CDR3 totals 17 residues. V trimming: 2 bases; J trimming: 3 bases; junction bases outside the gene matches: 8. The CDR3 nucleotides are TGTGCCAGCAGTTTAGGACTCGACAGGGGCCCTAATGAAAAACTGTTTTTT. Protein product: CASSLGLDRGPNEKLFF. Full variable domain (missing parts from reference TRBV28 and TRBJ1-4): DVKVTQSSRYLVKRTGEKVFLECVQDMDHENMFWYRQDPGLGLRLIYFSYDVKMKEKGDIPEGYSVSREKKERFSLILESASTNQTSMYLCASSLGLDRGPNEKLFFGSGTQLSVL.

The J gene is TRBJ2-5, the V gene TRBV9, with D perhaps TRBD1 (6 bases). V was clipped by 5 bases and J by 4 bases, with 9 bases between them. This CDR3 is 12 amino acids long. Germline CDR1 reads SGDLS; CDR2 reads YYNGEE. The CDR3 sequence is CASSTGSETQYF. CDR3 DNA: TGTGCCAGCAGTACAGGGTCAGAGACCCAGTACTTC.

This rearrangement joins TRBV18 to TRBJ1-1; 8 nucleotides align to TRBD1. Losses at the gene ends were 2 bases for V and 8 bases for J; bases not matched to a gene: 7. Germline-derived CDR1 and CDR2 are KGHSH and LQKENI. The CDR3 is 14 amino acids. DNA for the CDR3: TGTGCCAGCTCACCAAGGACAGGGATGGTGGAAGCTTTCTTT. It is translated as CASSPRTGMVEAFF.

The chain joins TRBV27 to TRBJ1-6; weak D call: TRBD1 (5 bases). The CDR3 runs to 15 residues. CDR1 MNHEY and CDR2 SMNVEV come from the germline V gene (reference sequence). Trimming removed 0 bases from V and 9 bases from J, with 12 bases in between. The CDR3 reads CASSLSMGGASPLHF. In DNA form, the CDR3 reads TGTGCCAGCAGTTTATCGATGGGTGGGGCTTCACCCCTCCACTTT.

The rearrangement links TRBV2 to TRBJ2-1; 9 nucleotides match TRBD1. Germline V gene data show CDR1 as SNHLY and CDR2 as FYNNEI. The CDR3 consists of 15 residues. The trim removed 7 bases at V and 5 bases at J, leaving 9 bases unmatched. For the CDR3, the DNA is TGTGCCAGCACTCCCGAGACAGGGGGTAACAATGAGCAGTTCTTC. It encodes CASTPETGGNNEQFF.

The chain has TRBV5-4 and TRBJ2-1, with a possible D match to TRBD2 (5 bases). The CDR3 contains 16 residues. V lost 4 bases, J lost 4 bases, and 18 bases lay in between. Germline V lookup: CDR1 SGHNT, CDR2 YYREEE (reference sequence). DNA of the CDR3: TGTGCCAGCAGCCCCGAGGGCCAGTTGGGGTACAATGAGCAGTTCTTC. This encodes CASSPEGQLGYNEQFF.

This chain connects TRBV6-1 to TRBJ1-2, with 11 bases matching TRBD1. The CDR3 sequence is 16 residues long. CDR1 is MNHNS and CDR2 is SASEGT in the germline V gene. Losses at the gene ends were 2 bases for V and 4 bases for J; bases not matched to a gene: 6. This chain's CDR3 is CASSELGQGVIYGYTF. CDR3 coding DNA: TGTGCCAGCAGTGAATTGGGACAGGGGGTTATCTATGGCTACACCTTC.

The sample holds one count of this clone. This sample also contains other DNA sequences that code for the same CDR3. The rearrangement uses TRBV19 and TRBJ2-7; D is possibly TRBD2 (5 bases). Deletions cut 5 bases from V and 0 bases from J, with 11 bases between. In germline, CDR1 is LNHDA, CDR2 SQIVND (reference sequence). CDR3 length: 14 amino acids. CDR3 bases: TGTGCCAGTAGTTCAGGTGGGAGCTCCTACGAGCAGTACTTC. This gives the protein CASSSGGSSYEQYF. The entire variable domain, with the rest obtained from reference TRBV19 and TRBJ2-7, is as follows: DGGITQSPKYLFRKEGQNVTLSCEQNLNHDAMYWYRQDPGQGLRLIYYSQIVNDFQKGDIAEGYSVSREKKESFPLTVTSAQKNPTAFYLCASSSGGSSYEQYFGPGTRLTVT.

This clone was detected a few times. V usage is TRBV7-2 and J usage is TRBJ1-1; D is perhaps TRBD1 (6 bases). The length of the CDR3 is 16 residues. V shed 5 bases and J shed 6 bases, with 22 bases lying between them. Germline-derived CDR1 and CDR2 are SGHTA and FQGNSA. CDR3 loop: CASSPDGGARASEAFF. The CDR3 bases are TGTGCCAGCAGCCCTGATGGGGGCGCTAGAGCTTCTGAAGCTTTCTTT.

The V call is TRBV6-1, the J call TRBJ1-2; D not resolved. V gave up 0 bases and J gave up 5 bases, with 4 bases separating them. The CDR3 length is 12 residues. CDR1 is MNHNS, CDR2 SASEGT, per germline. CDR3 loop: CASSEARYGYTF. CDR3 in DNA: TGTGCCAGCAGTGAAGCGAGGTATGGCTACACCTTC.